The clone carrying this TCR beta chain came up many times. This record comes from a study of T cells in Graves' hyperthyroidism and ophthalmopathy. Looking at the study overall: The authors collected peripheral blood at initial diagnosis, before any treatment.

Hyperthyroidism in the patients, aged 18 to 65, was newly diagnosed and under 2 months in duration. Exclusions: uncontrolled infection, other autoimmune disease, pregnancy, lactation. Each diagnosis was grounded in clinical symptoms, serum thyroxine and TRAb, thyroid ultrasound, and orbital computed tomography. Amplification of TCR beta CDR3 regions used RNA as the template. HTBI primers drove first-round RT-PCR of the TCR CDR3. Using its own MiXCR run on the multiplex PCR reads, TCRdb lists one record per CDR3 protein. The table lists a few hundred thousand distinct CDR3 sequences, 15% to 18% of them singletons. The CDR3 is made up of 13 amino acids. Trimming stripped 5 bases from V and 0 bases from J, with 10 bases between. Germline V gene data show CDR1 as DFQATT and CDR2 as SNEGSKA (reference sequence).

The origin of this receptor is a woman between 18 and 30 years old with Graves' hyperthyroidism that later progressed to Graves' ophthalmopathy. The rearrangement joins TRBV20-1 to TRBJ1-1; D is perhaps TRBD1 (5 bases). Sequenced sample: blood. This CDR3 is CSAGRGMNTEAFF. In DNA form, the CDR3 reads TGCAGTGCTGGGCGGGGGATGAACACTGAAGCTTTCTTT.